The clone carrying this T cell receptor (beta chain) has a handful of counts. Antigen: not known. This sample was included in a study of T-cell memory formation after mild COVID-19. General study points: A second wave expanding day 15 to 37 was CD4+-biased; contracting clones were balanced. In pre-infection memory, a portion of responding clones appeared, which suggested that cross-reactive memory joined.

TCRdb re-called the 5' RACE reads with MiXCR, one entry per CDR3 protein. Of 450,000 to 650,000 distinct CDR3 sequences in the sample, about 22% were seen once. The CDR3 totals 17 residues. The sequence derives from an adult woman who had mild COVID-19 (a few samples of this study predate the infection). Cell type and time point are not known. J is TRBJ2-7 and V is TRBV21-1; TRBD1 was called by the table and not checked on the DNA. TRBV21-1 is a pseudogene segment. Sample: PBMCs or a T cell subset sorted from them (not recorded which). The CDR3 DNA sequence: TGTGCCAGCAGCAAAAGAGTCCGGGAGCAGTGGGGCTACGAGCAGTACTTC. This sequence encodes CASSKRVREQWGYEQYF.